This T cell receptor (beta chain) emerged from a study of blood T cell repertoires in COVID-19. V lost 3 bases and J lost 2, with 10 bases in between. The CDR3 loop spans 14 amino acids. Germline CDR1 is ENHRY and CDR2 is SYGVKD. The assay was immunoSEQ multiplex PCR, and TCRdb's table has in-frame clones only and misses some. The sample consists of tens of thousands of clones, roughly 82% of them appearing once. J is TRBJ1-2 and V is TRBV10-3, with D tentatively TRBD1 (5 bases). The sequencing sample was made of peripheral blood. The receptor's source is a woman aged 60 to 75 with acute or convalescent COVID-19. DNA of the CDR3: TGTGCCATCAGTGATTCCCACAGGAACTATGGCTACACCTTC. Translating gives CAISDSHRNYGYTF.